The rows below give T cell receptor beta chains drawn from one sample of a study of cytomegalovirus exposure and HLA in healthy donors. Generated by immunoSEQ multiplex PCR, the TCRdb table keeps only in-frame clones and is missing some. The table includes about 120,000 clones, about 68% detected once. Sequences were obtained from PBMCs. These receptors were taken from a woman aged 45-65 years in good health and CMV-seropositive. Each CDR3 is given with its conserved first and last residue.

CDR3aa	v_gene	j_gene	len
CASSFLLSRASGSYEQYF	TRBV7-2	TRBJ2-7	18
CASSTGSKTGYTF	TRBV19	TRBJ1-2	13
CASSYGLAGAYEQYF	TRBV6-5	TRBJ2-7	15
CTSSQAGTGRYEQYF	TRBV1	TRBJ2-7	15
CSVEDNGDKQYF	TRBV29-1	TRBJ2-7	12
CASSPTTQSSGSTGELFF	TRBV7-2	TRBJ2-2	18
CASSQRTGTSPIPNTGELFF	TRBV23-1	TRBJ2-2	20
CASSPRGDEADTQYF	TRBV16	TRBJ2-3	15
CASSALGDRGSTGELFF	TRBV19	TRBJ2-2	17
CAISEGGRVEDTQYF	TRBV10-3	TRBJ2-3	15
CASRGGIDRNYGYTF	TRBV28	TRBJ1-2	15
CASSRDRGGEAFF	TRBV11-2	TRBJ1-1	13
CAISEGTQYNEQFF	TRBV10-3	TRBJ2-1	14
CASSQEYFGELFF	TRBV4-3	TRBJ2-2	13
CASSPSNRDGANVLTF	TRBV18	TRBJ2-6	16
CASSETPPAEYEQYF	TRBV19	TRBJ2-7	15
CAWSVARGRGGYTF	TRBV30	TRBJ1-2	14
CASSYSANNRNTIYF	TRBV6-5	TRBJ1-3	15
CASSKALAQTSYEQYF	TRBV21-1	TRBJ2-7	16
CASSLGAGGRGEAFF	TRBV28	TRBJ1-1	15
CASLGQGNYGYTF	TRBV19	TRBJ1-2	13
CAWSITGGNTEAFF	TRBV30	TRBJ1-1	14
CASSLVAFETQYF	TRBV7-2	TRBJ2-5	13
CASSSYGGADGYTF	TRBV5-1	TRBJ1-2	14
CASSHLTGTAGDNEQFF	TRBV4-2	TRBJ2-1	17
CASSRQNRGEQYF	TRBV11-2	TRBJ2-7	13
CASSQDWGTGRTEAFF	TRBV4-3	TRBJ1-1	16
CASSPFSTVPNYGYTF	TRBV9	TRBJ1-2	16
CASSPHATNEKLFF	TRBV6-6	TRBJ1-4	14
CASSLEPSGSYEQYF	TRBV7-9	TRBJ2-7	15
CASSGDTVVYGYTF	TRBV7-9	TRBJ1-2	14
CASSPPSRQILNPQSSGNTIYF	TRBV18	TRBJ1-3	22
CASSQDRRTYEQYF	TRBV7-2	TRBJ2-7	14
CASSQEHGPYNEQFF	TRBV4-1	TRBJ2-1	15
CASSLYGGPSTDTQYF	TRBV5-1	TRBJ2-3	16
CASSLDRDRGPNEQFF	TRBV5-4	TRBJ2-1	16
CASRTTGQSFTEAFF	TRBV19	TRBJ1-1	15
CASSPTGGMTEAFF	TRBV18	TRBJ1-1	14
CASSLVLGANTEAFF	TRBV5-1	TRBJ1-1	15
CASSQEWLAGGYNEQFF	TRBV4-1	TRBJ2-1	17
CASGKTTGDSYEQYF	TRBV12-5	TRBJ2-7	15
CASRGQGADNEQFF	TRBV2	TRBJ2-1	14
CASSSSAGELFF	TRBV5-4	TRBJ2-2	12
CAIGSGTGVTGELFF	TRBV10-3	TRBJ2-2	15
CATSGGQDSSETQYF	TRBV15	TRBJ2-5	15
CAIEDSASGANVLTF	TRBV10-3	TRBJ2-6	15
CASRQTPGSEQFF	TRBV5-6	TRBJ2-1	13
CASSPLEGNEQFF	TRBV7-9	TRBJ2-1	13
CASSLQTGMSNQPQHF	TRBV7-2	TRBJ1-5	16
CASSTNPGQGAGTEAFF	TRBV5-1	TRBJ1-1	17
CASTPLRGSGNTIYF	TRBV6-6	TRBJ1-3	15
CASSRSTDTQYF	TRBV5-6	TRBJ2-3	12
CASSEWGGDTDTQYF	TRBV6-1	TRBJ2-3	15
CARRPPAGSYEQYF	TRBV10-1	TRBJ2-7	14